This entry lists 31 T cell receptor beta chains sequenced from one sample in a study of tumor-infiltrating lymphocytes in primary liver carcinoma. Germline DNA was also extracted, with blood RNA taken from unsorted whole blood. The template, roughly 550 ng total RNA, yielded TCR beta cDNA made with a constant-region primer. Nested multiplex PCR, run for three rounds with slightly modified ARM-PCR, yielded TCR beta libraries. With TRBV1-TRBV30 forward primers and a C-beta reverse primer, the first two PCR rounds were run for around 10 cycles each. TCRdb fed the multiplex PCR reads into MiXCR, producing one record per CDR3 protein. The sample yields fewer than 350,000 distinct CDR3 sequences, around 60% seen once. The material sequenced was peripheral blood. The source of these receptors is a man in his forties with primary liver carcinoma and hepatitis B virus infection.

The chain employs TRBV4-2 and TRBJ2-3; TRBD2 matches 14 bases. The CDR3 consists of 18 residues. V was pared by 5 bases and J by 1 base, with 8 bases of the junction left unmatched. Germline CDR1 and CDR2: LGHNA and YNFKEQ. As DNA, the CDR3 is TGTGCCAGCAGCTACCGCCTGGGACTAGCGGGGGGCACAGATACGCAGTATTTT. This codes for CASSYRLGLAGGTDTQYF.

The sample holds a few counts of this clonotype. CDR3: CASNADRVQETQYF. CDR3 sequence (DNA): TGTGCCAGCAACGCCGACAGGGTCCAAGAGACCCAGTACTTC. This chain joins TRBV6-1 and TRBJ2-5; 7 bases are a match to TRBD1. V was pared by 7 bases and J by 1 base, with 6 bases of the junction left unmatched. The germline V gene has CDR1 MNHNS and CDR2 SASEGT. The CDR3 consists of 14 residues.

This clonotype was picked up many times. The chain links TRBV5-4 to TRBJ2-7, with 10 bases aligning to TRBD1. The CDR3 runs 15 residues. Germline CDR1 and CDR2: SGHNT and YYREEE (reference sequence). Losses at the gene ends were 0 bases for V and 3 bases for J; bases not matched to a gene: 3. CDR3 DNA: TGTGCCAGCAGCTTGGGGACAGGGGGTTACTACGAGCAGTACTTC. It yields the protein CASSLGTGGYYEQYF. The full variable domain, its missing parts supplied by reference TRBV5-4 and TRBJ2-7, is ETGVTQSPTHLIKTRGQQVTLRCSSQSGHNTVSWYQQALGQGPQFIFQYYREEENGRGNFPPRFSGLQFPNYSSELNVNALELDDSALYLCASSLGTGGYYEQYFGPGTRLTVT.

This clonotype showed up just once. The chain is built from TRBV2 and TRBJ2-3; D uncertain. The CDR3 consists of 13 residues. CDR1 and CDR2 from the germline V gene are SNHLY and FYNNEI. V shed 10 bases and J shed 0 bases, with 11 bases lying between them. The CDR3 protein is CAIHRRSTDTQYF. Written as DNA, the CDR3 is TGTGCCATCCATAGACGGAGCACAGATACGCAGTATTTT.

As regards this clonotype: The junction departs from germline at one end; a sequencing error may be responsible. The V call is TRBV6-6, the J call TRBJ1-2, with D unclear. This CDR3 comprises 14 residues. Germline V CDR1 and CDR2: MNHNY, SVGAGI (reference sequence). CDR3: CTSYEGRINYGYSF. The DNA of the CDR3 is TGTACCAGCTATGAGGGCCGAATTAACTATGGCTACAGCTTC.

A remark on this clonotype: The junction and the germline gene differ at one end; a read error may be behind it. This sequence joins TRBV5-1 and TRBJ2-7; 10 bases map to TRBD2. Germline V gene lookup returns CDR1 SGHRS and CDR2 YFSETQ. The CDR3 has 16 residues. CDR3 sequence: CASSPMTGTSVYEQYF. The CDR3 bases are TGTGCCAGCAGCCCCATGACCGGGACTAGCGTCTACGAGCAGTACTTC.

This clonotype was recorded many times. This chain links TRBV5-1 with TRBJ2-3; 7 nucleotides agree with TRBD2. The CDR3 contains 14 residues. Germline V lookup: CDR1 SGHRS, CDR2 YFSETQ. Losses at the gene ends were 1 base for V and 1 base for J; bases not matched to a gene: 0. CDR3: CASSLTSGTDTQYF. The CDR3, as DNA: TGCGCCAGCAGCTTGACTAGCGGCACAGATACGCAGTATTTT.

This clonotype was seen just once. This may be a read error: a much more frequent sequence differs by one nucleotide. This chain connects TRBV12-3 or TRBV12-4 to TRBJ2-7; D may correspond to TRBD1 or TRBD2 (5 bases each). This CDR3 has 14 amino acids. V gave up 5 bases and J gave up 2 bases, with 13 bases separating them. The CDR3 sequence is CASSLRDVTYEQYF. The CDR3 region has the DNA TGTGCCAGCAGTCTCCGGGACGTTACCTACGAGCAGTACTTC.

The table lists this clonotype with a few counts. This chain connects TRBV7-9 to TRBJ1-2; a weak D match, TRBD1 (5 bases). Germline CDR1 is SEHNR and CDR2 is FQNEAQ (reference sequence). Trimming took off 2 bases at V and 3 bases at J, with 10 bases between the two ends. The CDR3 has 14 amino acids. The CDR3, as DNA: TGTGCCAGCAGCTTACCTGACAGAGACTATGGCTACACCTTC. Translation gives CASSLPDRDYGYTF.

This clonotype turned up a few times. The chain has TRBV5-6 and TRBJ2-7; 10 bases map to TRBD1. V gave up 0 bases and J gave up 3 bases; unmatched junction bases: 6. CDR3 size: 16 residues. The germline V gene encodes CDR1 SGHDT and CDR2 YYEEEE. The CDR3: CASSLGSRDRGYEQYF. CDR3 nucleotides: TGTGCCAGCAGCTTGGGGTCCCGGGACAGGGGCTACGAGCAGTACTTC.

The chain employs TRBV5-4 and TRBJ2-3; TRBD2 agrees at 10 bases. The V gene end was trimmed by 0 bases and the J gene end by 5 bases; junction bases not matched to a gene: 3. Germline CDR1 and CDR2: SGHNT and YYREEE (reference sequence). This CDR3 has 15 residues. The CDR3 DNA reads as TGTGCCAGCAGCTTGGTGTTAGCGGGAGGAGATACGCAGTATTTT. Translated: CASSLVLAGGDTQYF.

This clonotype was counted a few times. The chain employs TRBV10-2 and TRBJ2-7; 7 bases fit TRBD2. V shed 8 bases and J 5 bases; nucleotides not matched to a gene: 9. The CDR3 extends over 13 amino acids. The germline CDR1 and CDR2 sequences are WSHSY and SAAADI. CDR3 protein: CASLDGGSHEQYF. The CDR3, as DNA: TGCGCCAGCCTAGATGGCGGGAGCCACGAGCAGTACTTC.

As to this clonotype: This may come from a read error, since a much larger clone is one base off. The genes are TRBV6-2 or TRBV6-3 and TRBJ2-7; D might be TRBD2 (5 bases). Deletions cut 5 bases from V and 5 bases from J, with 13 bases between. The CDR3 consists of 13 residues. Per the germline V gene, CDR1 is MNHEY and CDR2 is SVGEGT. CDR3 region: CASSPVGDNEQYF. The DNA of the CDR3 is TGTGCCAGCAGTCCGGTGGGAGATAACGAGCAGTACTTC.

About this clonotype itself: An end of the junction does not agree with germline; a read error may underlie this. The chain is built from TRBV6-5 and TRBJ2-4; TRBD2 is a possible D gene (5 bases). This CDR3 has 13 amino acids. Germline V gene sequence: CDR1 MNHEY, CDR2 SVGAGI. The CDR3 nucleotides read TGTGCCAACTCGGGGTACGGGGAAAACATTCATTACTTC. It yields the protein CANSGYGENIHYF.

The chain combines TRBV11-2 with TRBJ1-1; D gene ambiguous. V gave up 4 bases and J gave up 5 bases, with 20 bases separating them. The CDR3 length is 16 residues. CDR1 and CDR2 (germline): SGHAT, FQNNGV. CDR3 sequence (DNA): TGTGCCAGCAGCTATGACCTAGTAGTGGGGAATACTGAAGCTTTCTTT. This codes for CASSYDLVVGNTEAFF.

A few counts support this clonotype. The gene calls are TRBV7-9 and TRBJ1-2, with 12 bases that match TRBD1. CDR3 length: 15 residues. Trimming cost V 5 bases and J 7 bases; bases outside gene matches: 8. Germline CDR1 is SEHNR and CDR2 is FQNEAQ (reference sequence). The CDR3 here is CASSKGQGALLGYTF. As DNA, the CDR3 is TGTGCCAGCAGCAAGGGACAGGGGGCGCTGCTTGGCTACACCTTC.

Notes on this clonotype: The junction shows a germline mismatch at one end, possibly a read error. The rearrangement joins TRBV11-2 to TRBJ2-5; D may be TRBD1 or TRBD2 (6 bases each). Germline V gene sequence: CDR1 SGHAT, CDR2 FQNNGV. CDR3 length: 14 residues. The CDR3 nucleotides read TGTGCCTGCAGCCCTAGGGGGGCCGGGGAGACCCAGTACTTC. It translates to CACSPRGAGETQYF. Drawing the rest from reference TRBV11-2 and TRBJ2-5, the complete variable domain is EAGVAQSPRYKIIEKRQSVAFWCNPISGHATLYWYQQILGQGPKLLIQFQNNGVVDDSQLPKDRFSAERLKGVDSTLKIQPAKLEDSAVYLCACSPRGAGETQYFGPGTRLLVL.

Note on this clonotype: A much bigger clone sits one base away, suggesting this may be a read error. The V call is TRBV12-3 or TRBV12-4, the J call TRBJ2-1, with D maybe TRBD2 (6 bases). This CDR3 contains 15 residues. Trimming removed 2 bases from V and 5 bases from J, with 13 bases in between. This chain's CDR3 is CASSLSRRENNEQFF. The CDR3 coding sequence is TGTGCCAGCAGTTTATCCCGGAGGGAGAACAATGAGCAGTTCTTC.

This clonotype was recorded a few times. This sequence may be a read error, since a much larger clone differs from it by one base. The rearrangement joins TRBV29-1 to TRBJ2-5; no clear D. The V and J ends lost 6 bases and 4 bases respectively, with 18 bases between them. This CDR3 is built from 14 residues. CDR1 is SQVTM and CDR2 is ANQGSEA in the germline V gene. This chain's CDR3 is CSVNLDLRPETQYF. The CDR3 DNA reads TGCAGCGTGAACCTGGACCTTAGACCAGAGACCCAGTACTTC.

This clonotype was seen only a few times. Mismatch with germline at one junction end may stem from a read error. This sequence joins TRBV5-1 and TRBJ2-2, with D perhaps TRBD1 or TRBD2 (5 bases each). The CDR3 is made up of 16 amino acids. Per the germline V gene, CDR1 is SGHRS and CDR2 is YFSETQ. The CDR3 nucleotides are TGCGCTAGCAGTCAATGGTATCGGGACGGCACCGGGGAGCTGTTTTTT. Translating it yields CASSQWYRDGTGELFF.

There are many counts of this clonotype. The rearrangement links TRBV12-3 or TRBV12-4 to TRBJ1-2; possible D gene TRBD1, 5 bases. This CDR3 has 14 amino acids. Trimming stripped 1 base from V and 6 bases from J, with 12 bases between. CDR3 loop: CASSLGPLGDGYTF. The CDR3 nucleotides read TGTGCCAGCAGTTTAGGTCCCCTAGGGGATGGCTACACCTTC.

Regarding this clonotype: This could be a read error, since a much larger clone is one nucleotide away. The chain carries TRBV6-5 and TRBJ1-2, with D possibly TRBD1 on 5 matching bases. With 6 bases removed from V and 7 bases from J, the gap between germline ends came to 21 bases. CDR1 and CDR2 (germline): MNHEY, SVGAGI. The CDR3 is 15 residues long. In nucleotides, the CDR3 is TGTGCCAGCAGAGACACGGTGTCCAGGGTCAGTGGCTACACCTTC. Its translation is CASRDTVSRVSGYTF.

Comment on this clonotype: One end of the junction varies from germline; a read error may be responsible. The V gene is TRBV11-2, the J gene TRBJ2-5; D is possibly TRBD2 (6 bases). The germline V gene encodes CDR1 SGHAT and CDR2 FQNNGV. CDR3 length: 14 residues. Written as DNA, the CDR3 is TGTGCCAGCATTCTCCTGGACCCGGGAGAGATCCAGTACTTC. This encodes CASILLDPGEIQYF.

V usage is TRBV11-2 and J usage is TRBJ1-6; the match to TRBD1 covers 7 bases. Unmatched junction bases numbered 12, after V lost 5 bases and J lost 8 bases. CDR1 and CDR2 from the germline V gene are SGHAT and FQNNGV. The CDR3 covers 16 residues. CDR3 sequence reads: CASSEGGLMVDSPLHF. In nucleotides, the CDR3 is TGTGCCAGCAGCGAAGGGGGCCTGATGGTCGATTCACCCCTCCACTTT.

This clonotype was observed a handful of times. The chain has TRBV7-9 and TRBJ2-1, with D unresolved. CDR1 is SEHNR, CDR2 FQNEAQ, per germline (reference sequence). The CDR3 runs to 13 residues. V lost 5 bases and J 5 bases, leaving 10 bases between the germline ends. CDR3 amino acids: CASSPPLHNEQFF. The CDR3 nucleotides are TGTGCCAGCAGCCCCCCCCTCCACAATGAGCAGTTCTTC.

The chain has TRBV5-1 and TRBJ2-1; 8 bases agree with TRBD1. The CDR3 consists of 14 residues. Germline CDR1 SGHRS, CDR2 YFSETQ. Germline trimming cut 1 base from V and 8 bases from J; bases unmatched to any gene: 5. The CDR3 DNA is TGCGCCAGCAGCTTGACAGGGGGTGAGGATGAGCAGTTCTTC. Translation: CASSLTGGEDEQFF.

Points on this clonotype: Just one base apart from a much larger clone, this may be a read error. CDR3 loop: CASRVTGASSSF. CDR3 sequence (DNA): TGTGCCAGCCGTGTCACAGGGGCCTCCTCCTCCTTC. The chain couples TRBV6-5 to TRBJ1-2; 7 bases are a match to TRBD1. This CDR3 is 12 amino acids long. Germline assignment: CDR1 MNHEY and CDR2 SVGAGI.

A remark on this clonotype: A much bigger clone sits one base away, suggesting this may be a read error. The chain couples TRBV6-5 to TRBJ2-1, with a possible D match to TRBD1 (5 bases). V was shortened by 10 bases and J by 4 bases, with 14 bases between the two germline ends. CDR1 MNHEY and CDR2 SVGAGI come from the germline V gene. The CDR3 length is 13 residues. CDR3 sequence (DNA): TGTGCCAACAGGAGACTCGGTTACAATGAGCAGTTCTTC. The encoded protein is CANRRLGYNEQFF.

Worth noting for this clonotype: The conserved phenylalanine or tryptophan is not found at the CDR3 terminus, so this likely reflects a read error. The rearrangement joins TRBV6-5 to TRBJ1-2; D remains ambiguous. V lost 7 bases and J lost 6, with 18 bases in between. CDR3 length: 14 residues. Germline assignment: CDR1 MNHEY and CDR2 SVGAGI. CDR3 bases: TGTGCCAGCACCGAAGCGGGGAGGAATGATGGCTACACCTCC. Its protein is CASTEAGRNDGYTS.

This clonotype was detected ten times or more. V gene TRBV6-5 combines with J gene TRBJ1-3; TRBD1 is a possible D gene (5 bases). Looked up from germline, CDR1 is MNHEY and CDR2 is SVGAGI. The CDR3 consists of 15 residues. Trimming stripped 2 bases from V and 4 bases from J, with 12 bases between. CDR3 nucleotides: TGTGCCAGCAGTTACGACAGATGGAAAGGAAACACCATATATTTT. Translated: CASSYDRWKGNTIYF.

This clonotype was counted at least ten times. J is TRBJ2-5 and V is TRBV4-3; 7 bases agree with TRBD2. CDR3 length: 14 amino acids. Losses at the gene ends were 1 base for V and 5 bases for J; bases not matched to a gene: 4. Per germline, CDR1 LGHNA and CDR2 YSLEER. The CDR3 is CASSQGLARETQYF. The CDR3 coding sequence is TGCGCCAGCAGCCAAGGACTAGCACGGGAGACCCAGTACTTC.